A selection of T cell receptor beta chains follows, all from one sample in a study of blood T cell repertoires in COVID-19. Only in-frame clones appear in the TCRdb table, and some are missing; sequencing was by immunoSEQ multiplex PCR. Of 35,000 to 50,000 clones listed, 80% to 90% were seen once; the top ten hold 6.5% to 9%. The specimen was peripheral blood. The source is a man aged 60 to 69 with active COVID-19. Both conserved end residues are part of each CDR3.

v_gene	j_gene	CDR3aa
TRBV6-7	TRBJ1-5	CASSYSHRTGGRQPQHF
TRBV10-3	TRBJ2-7	CAIRAGYEQYF
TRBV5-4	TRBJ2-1	CASSRGAGGPYNEQFF
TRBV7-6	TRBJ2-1	CASRKAPLAGSIVDNEQFF
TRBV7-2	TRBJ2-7	CASSPAGSYYEQYF
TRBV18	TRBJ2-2	CASSPCFGVGTGCNEGTGELFF
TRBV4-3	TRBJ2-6	CASSQEVGQGKIFGANVLTF
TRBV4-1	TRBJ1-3	CASSQTGEANTIYF
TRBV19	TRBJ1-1	CASRTGGYTEAFF
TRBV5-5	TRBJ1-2	CASSLNFGTTPDYTF
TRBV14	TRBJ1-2	CASSQDRRDGYTF
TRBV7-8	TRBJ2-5	CASSPILGLAGVGPETQYF
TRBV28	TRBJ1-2	CASKAVGQGGLRAGYTF
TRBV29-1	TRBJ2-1	CSVERAGANEQFF
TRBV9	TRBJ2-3	CASSVEQASTDTQYF
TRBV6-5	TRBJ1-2	CATHGRGEDYGYTF